This T cell receptor (beta chain) was captured by sequencing in a study of OX40 agonist ivuxolimab in advanced cancers. Study as a whole: In this trial design, patients received ivuxolimab intravenously at 0.01 to 10 mg/kg every 2 weeks.

The CDR3 is 15 residues long. Trimming cost V 2 bases and J 7 bases; bases outside gene matches: 11. Germline V gene lookup returns CDR1 SGHRS and CDR2 YFSETQ. With respect to this clone: Antigen unknown.

Method: immunoSEQ multiplex PCR; TCRdb's copy keeps in-frame clones and lacks some. The data hold 50,000 or so clones, with about 86% observed a single time. Overall study findings and caveats: Not determined was the antigen specificity of the expanded peripheral T cells. Researchers report that CD8+ T cells had, on average, more expanded clones than CD4+. CD4+ and CD8+ blood T cells expanded clonally by week 6 at 0.1 to 3.0 mg/kg.

The clonotype originates from an adult with an advanced solid tumor such as melanoma, head and neck, liver or kidney cancer. Here the sequenced sample was CD4+ or CD8+ T cells sorted from blood, taken in a trial of the OX40 agonist ivuxolimab. The V and J genes are TRBV5-1 and TRBJ2-7; 8 positions match TRBD1. In nucleotides, the CDR3 is TGCGCCAGCAGCTTCGGACAGGGAGTACAAGGAGAGCAGTACTTC. The encoded protein is CASSFGQGVQGEQYF.